One sample yielded the 15 T cell receptor beta chains listed below, sequenced in a study of T cell changes during pregnancy in multiple sclerosis. Data came from immunoSEQ multiplex PCR; TCRdb stores just in-frame clones and leaves some out. The sample yields 70,000 to 95,000 clones, about 94% seen once. Sequences were derived from peripheral blood, sampled in the third trimester of pregnancy. All receptors come from a female donor with multiple sclerosis, enrolled in a pregnancy study.

This sequence joins TRBV7-2 and TRBJ1-2; D remains ambiguous. The germline V gene has CDR1 SGHTA and CDR2 FQGNSA. The CDR3 spans 12 residues. Trimming pared 5 bases from V and 8 bases from J, leaving 12 bases between. The CDR3 bases are TGTGCCAGCAGCCTCATCCGAACAGGCTACACCTTC. The encoded protein is CASSLIRTGYTF.

The gene calls are TRBV6-5 and TRBJ2-7; D unclear. CDR3 length: 12 residues. Germline assignment: CDR1 MNHEY and CDR2 SVGAGI. V was clipped by 6 bases and J by 6 bases, with 12 bases between them. The CDR3 protein is CASSRPASEQYF. In nucleotides, the CDR3 is TGTGCCAGCAGCCGACCCGCTAGCGAGCAGTACTTC.

This chain uses TRBV6-1 with TRBJ2-1; 8 bases match TRBD2. The CDR3 has 15 residues. Germline CDR1 is MNHNS and CDR2 is SASEGT. V lost 5 bases, J lost 7 bases, and 10 bases stayed unmatched. The DNA of the CDR3 is TGTGCCAGCAGTCAACCGGGACTAGGGGCTAATGAGCAGTTCTTC. This sequence encodes CASSQPGLGANEQFF.

CDR3 loop: CASSSGTSGYQETQYF. DNA of the CDR3: TGTGCCAGCAGCTCGGGGACTAGCGGGTACCAAGAGACCCAGTACTTC. The rearrangement links TRBV11-2 to TRBJ2-5; 12 bases are shared with TRBD2. Per germline, CDR1 SGHAT and CDR2 FQNNGV. The CDR3 has 16 amino acids. The ends lost 4 bases at V and 0 bases at J; junction bases unmatched: 3.

The V gene is TRBV7-9, the J gene TRBJ1-4; D is unresolved. V gave up 6 bases and J gave up 8 bases, with 19 bases separating them. This CDR3 has 15 amino acids. CDR1 SEHNR and CDR2 FQNEAQ come from the germline V gene (reference sequence). CDR3 loop: CASSLAGEIPEKLFF. The CDR3 DNA sequence: TGTGCCAGCAGTCTCGCCGGGGAGATTCCAGAAAAACTGTTTTTT.

This chain uses TRBV5-1 with TRBJ2-1, with D possibly being TRBD1 (6 bases). Germline V gives CDR1 SGHRS, CDR2 YFSETQ. CDR3 length: 15 residues. V gave up 4 bases and J gave up 7 bases, with 18 bases separating them. The CDR3 DNA reads as TGCGCCAGCAGCGTACAAAACAGGGATTTGAATGAGCAGTTCTTC. Its protein product is CASSVQNRDLNEQFF.

J is TRBJ2-1 and V is TRBV7-2, with TRBD2 as a possible D gene (5 bases). Germline CDR1 reads SGHTA; CDR2 reads FQGNSA. The CDR3 length is 15 residues. Trimming left V 5 bases short and J 10 bases short, with 21 bases between. CDR3 in DNA: TGTGCCAGCAGCACCGCGGGTCCAGGACTTCGGGAGCAGTTCTTC. It codes for CASSTAGPGLREQFF.

The J gene is TRBJ2-1, the V gene TRBV7-9, with 8 bases lining up with TRBD1. This CDR3 spans 15 amino acids. The germline CDR1 and CDR2 sequences are SEHNR and FQNEAQ (reference sequence). The V gene end was trimmed by 3 bases and the J gene end by 7 bases; junction bases not matched to a gene: 8. The CDR3 here is CASSFRQGNGNEQFF. CDR3 coding DNA: TGTGCCAGCAGCTTTAGACAGGGGAACGGGAATGAGCAGTTCTTC. Full variable domain (remainder filled in from reference TRBV7-9 and TRBJ2-1): DTGVSQNPRHKITKRGQNVTFRCDPISEHNRLYWYRQTLGQGPEFLTYFQNEAQLEKSRLLSDRFSAERPKGSFSTLEIQRTEQGDSAMYLCASSFRQGNGNEQFFGPGTRLTVL.

V and J are TRBV5-4 and TRBJ2-3, with 7 bases fitting TRBD1. Germline loops: CDR1 SGHNT, CDR2 YYREEE (reference sequence). The V gene end was trimmed by 2 bases and the J gene end by 1 base; junction bases not matched to a gene: 1. The CDR3 runs to 14 residues. CDR3 in DNA: TGTGCCAGCAGCTTAGGGACAGGCACAGATACGCAGTATTTT. It is translated as CASSLGTGTDTQYF.

This rearrangement joins TRBV15 to TRBJ2-7; maybe TRBD1 (6 bases). V lost 6 bases and J 4 bases, leaving 13 bases between the germline ends. CDR3 size: 13 residues. CDR1 LNHNV and CDR2 YYDKDF come from the germline V gene (reference sequence). Here the CDR3 reads CATRHRVAYEQYF. The CDR3 coding sequence is TGTGCCACCAGGCACAGGGTGGCTTACGAGCAGTACTTC.

The chain recombines TRBV2 with TRBJ1-1; the D gene is possibly TRBD1 (5 bases). This CDR3 is built from 15 residues. Germline CDR1 reads SNHLY; CDR2 reads FYNNEI. V was pared by 9 bases and J by 1 base, with 18 bases between. The CDR3, as DNA: TGTGCCAGGAGCAATCCAAGGGGTAAGAACACTGAAGCTTTCTTT. It yields the protein CARSNPRGKNTEAFF.

This chain uses TRBV29-1 with TRBJ2-3; 12 positions match TRBD2. Germline V CDR1 and CDR2: SQVTM, ANQGSEA. CDR3 size: 14 residues. CDR3 region: CSGNGTSGTDTQYF. Here the CDR3 DNA reads TGCAGTGGAAACGGGACTAGCGGGACAGATACGCAGTATTTT.

The genes are TRBV28 and TRBJ1-2; TRBD1 might be the D (5 bases). Germline CDR1 reads MDHEN; CDR2 reads SYDVKM. The V end lost 4 bases, the J end lost 4 bases, and 7 bases lay between the germline ends. The CDR3 spans 12 residues. The CDR3 DNA reads as TGTGCCAGCAGTTCGGGACTCTATGGCTACACCTTC. Protein sequence: CASSSGLYGYTF.

As to this clone: A junction end diverges from the germline sequence, so it may reflect a read error. V usage is TRBV5-1 and J usage is TRBJ2-7; 9 bases align to TRBD1. This CDR3 spans 15 amino acids. Germline-derived CDR1 and CDR2 are SGHRS and YFSETQ. The CDR3 DNA follows: TGCGCCAGCAGCGCCGGGACAGGGTCCTCCTACGAACAGTACTTC. Translating gives CASSAGTGSSYEQYF.

With regard to this clone: The junction departs from germline at one end; a sequencing error may be responsible. CDR3 amino acids: CASSLRRLAGPTDTQYF. The CDR3 nucleotides read TGTGCTAGCAGCCTTCGCAGACTAGCGGGCCCCACAGATACGCAGTATTTT. This chain uses TRBV7-7 with TRBJ2-3; TRBD2 aligns across 10 bases. The germline gives CDR1 SSHAT, CDR2 FNYEAQ (reference sequence). There are 17 residues in the CDR3.